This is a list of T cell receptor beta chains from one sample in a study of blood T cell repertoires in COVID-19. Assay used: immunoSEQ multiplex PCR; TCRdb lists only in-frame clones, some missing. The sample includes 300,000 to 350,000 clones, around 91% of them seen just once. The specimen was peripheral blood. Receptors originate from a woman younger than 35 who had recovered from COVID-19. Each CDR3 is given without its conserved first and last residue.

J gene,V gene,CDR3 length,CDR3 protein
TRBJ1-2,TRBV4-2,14,ASSQVRQVQDYGYT
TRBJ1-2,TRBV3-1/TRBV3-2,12,ASRRGAGAYGYT
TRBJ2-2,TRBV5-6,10,ASSFPSGELF
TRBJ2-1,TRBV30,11,AWSEGGRFEQF
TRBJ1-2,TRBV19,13,ASSTGTGNRYGYT
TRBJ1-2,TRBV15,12,ATSRDKGGVGYT
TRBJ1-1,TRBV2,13,ASSRQGARNTEAF
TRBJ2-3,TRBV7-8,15,ASSFFWSGVSTDTQY
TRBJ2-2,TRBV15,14,ATSRGTSGSTGELF
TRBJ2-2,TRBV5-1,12,ASSFEGSTGELF
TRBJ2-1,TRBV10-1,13,ASSGQGRSYNEQF
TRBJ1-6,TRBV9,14,ASSVGTSVGGSPLH
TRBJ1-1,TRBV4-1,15,ASSQADRTFLNTEAF
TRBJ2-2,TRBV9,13,ASSLVAGGPGELF
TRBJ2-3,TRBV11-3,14,ASSLDLGGSGSTQY
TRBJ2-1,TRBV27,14,ASSPALYRGTGEQF
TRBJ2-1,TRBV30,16,AWRGGASGSSTYNEQF
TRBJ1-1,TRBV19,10,ASMGDEAEAF
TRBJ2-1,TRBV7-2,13,ASSRTASLYNEQF
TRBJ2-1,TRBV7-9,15,ASSPGTSGSGGNEQF
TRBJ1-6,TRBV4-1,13,ASSPPRDRPSPLH
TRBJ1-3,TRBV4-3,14,ASSQAQGGITNTIY
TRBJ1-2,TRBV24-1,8,ATPGNGYT
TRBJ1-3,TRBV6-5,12,ASRRGRSGNTIY
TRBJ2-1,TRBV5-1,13,ASSLVVSGRNEQF
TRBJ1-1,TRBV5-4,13,ASSLNVVRDTEAF
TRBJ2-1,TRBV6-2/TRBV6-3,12,ASSYSGTGGEQF
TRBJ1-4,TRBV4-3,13,ASSRVVGVDEKLF
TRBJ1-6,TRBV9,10,ATGGKHSPLH
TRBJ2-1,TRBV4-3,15,ASSQERRLAVYNEQF
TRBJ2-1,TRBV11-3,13,ASSLGGGSYNEQF
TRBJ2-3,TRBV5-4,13,ASSPGLASQDTQY
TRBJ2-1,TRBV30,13,AWSTSTSIYNEQF
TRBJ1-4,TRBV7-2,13,ASSLGRGTNEKLF
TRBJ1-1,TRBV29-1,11,SVVRGQVTEAF
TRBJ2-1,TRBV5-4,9,ASSWDRVQF
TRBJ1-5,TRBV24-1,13,ATSETTGFNQPQH
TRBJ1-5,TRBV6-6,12,ASSNLQREKAQH
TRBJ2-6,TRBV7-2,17,ASSVEGGPTYSGANVLT
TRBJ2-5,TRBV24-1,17,ATQANTKGQSGGVGTQY
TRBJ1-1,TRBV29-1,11,SVLTGPGTEAF
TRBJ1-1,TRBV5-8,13,ASSHRQGRDTEAF
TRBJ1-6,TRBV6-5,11,ASNPQGESPLH
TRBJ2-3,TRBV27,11,ASSLRVPDTQY
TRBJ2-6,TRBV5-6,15,ASSLAGRLSGANVLT
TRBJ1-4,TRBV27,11,ASSWAGNEKLF